This record concerns one T cell receptor (beta chain) sequence. The CDR3 has 16 amino acids. V lost 8 bases, J lost 0 bases, and 9 bases stayed unmatched. The germline CDR1 and CDR2 sequences are MNHEY and SMNVEV (reference sequence). This specimen belongs to a study of T cell changes during pregnancy in multiple sclerosis. Repertoires were generated with immunoSEQ multiplex PCR, while TCRdb's copy carries only in-frame clones and drops some. Found here are tens of thousands of clones, approximately 92% of them singletons; the top ten hold approximately 3%. The chain has TRBV27 and TRBJ2-2; 7 bases are a match to TRBD2. This sequence was found in a female donor in good health, enrolled as a control in a pregnancy study. The sample consisted of CD8+ T cells from peripheral blood mononuclear cells, taken in the third trimester of pregnancy. The CDR3, as DNA: TGTGCCAGCGGGGAGGGGTGGGCCTCGAACACCGGGGAGCTGTTTTTT. The encoded protein is CASGEGWASNTGELFF.